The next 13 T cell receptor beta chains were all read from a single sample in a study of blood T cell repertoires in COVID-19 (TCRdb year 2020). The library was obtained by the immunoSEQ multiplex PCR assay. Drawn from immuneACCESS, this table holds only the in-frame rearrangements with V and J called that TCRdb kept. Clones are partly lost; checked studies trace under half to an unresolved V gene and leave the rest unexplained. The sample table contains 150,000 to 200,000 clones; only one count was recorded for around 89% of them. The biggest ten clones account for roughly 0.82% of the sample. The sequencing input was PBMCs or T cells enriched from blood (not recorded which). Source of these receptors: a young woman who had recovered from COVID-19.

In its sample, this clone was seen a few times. The CDR3 coding sequence is TGTGCCAGCAGCGCGGGACGGGGCCCCGGCTACGAGCAGTACTTC. It translates to CASSAGRGPGYEQYF. The chain couples TRBV27 to TRBJ2-7, with a weak D call TRBD2 (6 bases). Germline loops: CDR1 MNHEY, CDR2 SMNVEV (reference sequence). The CDR3 consists of 15 residues. V dropped 6 bases and J dropped 3 bases, with 18 bases sitting between them.

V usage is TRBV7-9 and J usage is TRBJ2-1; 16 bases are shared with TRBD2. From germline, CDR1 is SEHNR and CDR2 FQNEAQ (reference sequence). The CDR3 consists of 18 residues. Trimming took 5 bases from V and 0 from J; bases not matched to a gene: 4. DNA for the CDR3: TGTGCCAGCAGCCAGGGACTAGCGGGAGGGAGCTCCTACAATGAGCAGTTCTTC. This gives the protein CASSQGLAGGSSYNEQFF. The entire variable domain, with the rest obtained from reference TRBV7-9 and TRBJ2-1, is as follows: DTGVSQNPRHKITKRGQNVTFRCDPISEHNRLYWYRQTLGQGPEFLTYFQNEAQLEKSRLLSDRFSAERPKGSFSTLEIQRTEQGDSAMYLCASSQGLAGGSSYNEQFFGPGTRLTVL.

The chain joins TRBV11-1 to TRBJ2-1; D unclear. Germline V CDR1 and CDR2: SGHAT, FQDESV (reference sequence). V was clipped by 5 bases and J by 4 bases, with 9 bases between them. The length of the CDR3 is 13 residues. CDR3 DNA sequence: TGTGCCAGCAGCCCTCTGCGGTACAATGAGCAGTTCTTC. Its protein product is CASSPLRYNEQFF.

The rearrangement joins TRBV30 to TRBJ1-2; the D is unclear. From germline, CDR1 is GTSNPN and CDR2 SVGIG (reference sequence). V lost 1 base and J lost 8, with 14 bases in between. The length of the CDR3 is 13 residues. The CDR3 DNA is TGTGCCTGGAGTGGCTTTAATGCTAACGGCTACACCTTC. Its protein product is CAWSGFNANGYTF.

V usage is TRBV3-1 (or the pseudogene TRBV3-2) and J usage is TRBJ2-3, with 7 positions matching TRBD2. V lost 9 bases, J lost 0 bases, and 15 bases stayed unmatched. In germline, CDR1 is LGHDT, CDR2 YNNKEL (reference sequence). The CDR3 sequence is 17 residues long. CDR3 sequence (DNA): TGTGCCAGGCCTAGCGGCTTCTTGCTTCCTAGCACAGATACGCAGTATTTT. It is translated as CARPSGFLLPSTDTQYF.

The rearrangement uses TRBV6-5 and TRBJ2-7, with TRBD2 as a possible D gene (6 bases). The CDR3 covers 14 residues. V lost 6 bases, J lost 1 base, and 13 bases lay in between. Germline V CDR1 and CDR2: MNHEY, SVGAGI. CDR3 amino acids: CASSPIGGSYEQYF. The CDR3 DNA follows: TGTGCCAGCAGCCCAATTGGAGGGTCCTACGAGCAGTACTTC.

CDR3 in DNA: TGTGCCAGCAGTATCCGGGACAGGGACTTCGGCTACACCTTC. It codes for CASSIRDRDFGYTF. The V call is TRBV6-5, the J call TRBJ1-2; 9 nucleotides match TRBD1. Germline CDR1 MNHEY, CDR2 SVGAGI. This CDR3 is 14 amino acids long. V gave up 5 bases and J gave up 8 bases; unmatched junction bases: 9.

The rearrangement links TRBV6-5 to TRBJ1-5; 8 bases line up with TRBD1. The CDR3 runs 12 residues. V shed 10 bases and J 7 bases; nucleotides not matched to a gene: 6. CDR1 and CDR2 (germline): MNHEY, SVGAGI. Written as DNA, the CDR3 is TGTGCCACCCGGACAGGGAACCAGCCCCAGCATTTT. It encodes CATRTGNQPQHF.

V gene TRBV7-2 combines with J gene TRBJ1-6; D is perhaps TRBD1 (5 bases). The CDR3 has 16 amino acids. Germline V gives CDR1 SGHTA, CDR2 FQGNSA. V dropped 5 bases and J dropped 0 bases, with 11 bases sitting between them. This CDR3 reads CASSPLGGSYNSPLHF. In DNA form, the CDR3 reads TGTGCCAGCAGCCCCCTGGGGGGCTCCTATAATTCACCCCTCCACTTT.

The DNA for the CDR3 is TGTGCCAGCAGCCCGGAGGTAGCCAAAAACATTCAGTACTTC. Translating gives CASSPEVAKNIQYF. The chain links TRBV5-4 to TRBJ2-4; maybe TRBD2 (5 bases). Germline values: CDR1 SGHNT, CDR2 YYREEE (reference sequence). V lost 4 bases and J lost 0, with 8 bases in between. The CDR3 consists of 14 residues.

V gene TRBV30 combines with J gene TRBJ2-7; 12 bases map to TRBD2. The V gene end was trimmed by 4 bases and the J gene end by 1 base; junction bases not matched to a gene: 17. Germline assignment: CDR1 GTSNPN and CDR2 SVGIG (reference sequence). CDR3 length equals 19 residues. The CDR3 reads CAWNGGWASGRGRSYEQYF. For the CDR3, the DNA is TGTGCCTGGAATGGGGGCTGGGCTAGCGGGAGGGGTAGGTCCTACGAGCAGTACTTC.

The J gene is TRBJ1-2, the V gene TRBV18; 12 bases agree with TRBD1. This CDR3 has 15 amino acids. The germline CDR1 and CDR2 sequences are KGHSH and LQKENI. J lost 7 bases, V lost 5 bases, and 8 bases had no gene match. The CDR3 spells CASSAPGQGARGYTF. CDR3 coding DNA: TGTGCCAGCTCAGCGCCGGGACAGGGGGCTCGTGGCTACACCTTC.

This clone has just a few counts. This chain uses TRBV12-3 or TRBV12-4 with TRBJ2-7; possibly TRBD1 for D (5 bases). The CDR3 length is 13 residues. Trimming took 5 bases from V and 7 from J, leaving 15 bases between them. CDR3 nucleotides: TGTGCCAGCAGTCCCCAACAGGCTGGTGAGCAGTACTTC. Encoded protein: CASSPQQAGEQYF.